The T cell receptor beta chain under discussion was sequenced for a study of blood T cell repertoires in COVID-19. This CDR3 has 14 amino acids. The V gene end was trimmed by 5 bases and the J gene end by 8 bases; junction bases not matched to a gene: 6. Germline CDR1 is SNHLY and CDR2 is FYNNEI. The data were produced by immunoSEQ multiplex PCR, yet TCRdb's version contains in-frame clones alone and is incomplete. The sample includes over 85,000 clones, approximately 86% of them seen just once. V usage is TRBV2 and J usage is TRBJ1-6; 7 nucleotides line up with TRBD1. The sequence derives from a woman between 65 and 79 years old with acute or convalescent COVID-19. The specimen sequenced was peripheral blood. In DNA, the CDR3 is TGTGCCAGCAGTTCCAGGGGGGACGATTCACCCCTCCACTTT. This sequence encodes CASSSRGDDSPLHF.